This TCR beta chain was captured by sequencing in a study of blood T cell repertoires in COVID-19. Germline-derived CDR1 and CDR2 are LNHDA and SQIVND (reference sequence). CDR3 size: 15 residues. Trimming took 7 bases from V and 4 from J, leaving 17 bases between them. In the original processing: Researchers report that nucleated cell counts were estimated from reference gene primer amplification. Method: immunoSEQ multiplex PCR; TCRdb's copy keeps in-frame clones and lacks some. Clone size and the V and J calls come from that table; the DNA yielded D and trimming. In the table there are around 320,000 clones, 70% to 90% of which are singletons.

This TCR derives from a woman aged 25 to 39 who had recovered from COVID-19. J is TRBJ1-5 and V is TRBV19; no reliable D call. The specimen sequenced was peripheral blood. The CDR3 nucleotides are TGTGCCAGTACCACTACGGGGTACAAGAATCAGCCCCAGCATTTT. Translating gives CASTTTGYKNQPQHF.